What follows are 18 T cell receptor beta chains derived from one specimen sequenced in a study of Ad26.COV2.S vaccination and SARS-CoV-2 variants. Noted treatment: about 20 received Ad26.COV2.S at low or high dose, single or two shots; 5 received placebo; per-sample allocation not given. The study sampled participants on day 63 after the first vaccine or placebo injection. Data came from immunoSEQ multiplex PCR; TCRdb stores just in-frame clones and leaves some out. In the table there are fewer than 900,000 clones, roughly 90% of which are singletons. Sequencing used peripheral blood, obtained in a trial of Ad26.COV2.S vaccine versus placebo. Every receptor here comes from a person between 18 and 59 years old who received the Ad26.COV2.S COVID-19 vaccine or a placebo.

The CDR3 DNA sequence: TGCGCCAGCAGCTTGGAGGGGCTACCCAATGAAAAACTGTTTTTT. Its translation: CASSLEGLPNEKLFF. This chain uses TRBV5-1 with TRBJ1-4, with D perhaps matching TRBD1 (5 bases). V lost 0 bases and J lost 5, with 11 bases in between. CDR3 length equals 15 residues. From germline, CDR1 is SGHRS and CDR2 YFSETQ.

The rearrangement uses TRBV7-8 and TRBJ2-7; 8 bases are shared with TRBD1. The CDR3 consists of 15 residues. The V gene end was trimmed by 1 base and the J gene end by 6 bases; junction bases not matched to a gene: 8. Germline CDR1 SGHVS, CDR2 FQNEAQ. The CDR3 DNA follows: TGTGCCAGCAGCTTAGGTCTCGGACAGGGCGGCGAGCAGTACTTC. It specifies CASSLGLGQGGEQYF.

The J gene is TRBJ2-1, the V gene TRBV30; D remains unclear. V was shortened by 7 bases and J by 12 bases, with 16 bases between the two germline ends. CDR1 is GTSNPN, CDR2 SVGIG, per germline (reference sequence). This CDR3 contains 11 residues. The CDR3 coding sequence is TGTGCCTCCCAAATATACGGAGCGCAGTTCTTC. Its protein is CASQIYGAQFF.

Comments on this clone: This sample includes further DNA sequences coding for the same CDR3. The chain has TRBV7-9 and TRBJ2-5; 10 bases align to TRBD1. With 0 bases clipped from V and 5 bases from J, the junction kept 0 bases outside the gene matches. There are 14 residues in the CDR3. Looked up from germline, CDR1 is SEHNR and CDR2 is FQNEAQ (reference sequence). The chain's CDR3 is CASSLATGGETQYF. Here the CDR3 DNA reads TGTGCCAGCAGCTTAGCGACAGGGGGCGAGACCCAGTACTTC.

The V call is TRBV30, the J call TRBJ1-4; D is perhaps TRBD1 (6 bases). The V and J ends lost 6 bases and 0 bases respectively, with 17 bases between them. This CDR3 comprises 16 residues. Germline values: CDR1 GTSNPN, CDR2 SVGIG (reference sequence). The CDR3 coding sequence is TGTGCCTGCCCACCAGCGGGACATTCAACTAATGAAAAACTGTTTTTT. This translates into CACPPAGHSTNEKLFF.

Of note for this clone: This CDR3 is also generated by other DNA sequences in the sample. This sequence joins TRBV5-1 and TRBJ2-3; TRBD2 matches at 7 bases. The CDR3 extends over 15 amino acids. V shed 0 bases, J shed 3 bases, and the junction held 4 bases outside the gene matches. Germline V gene sequence: CDR1 SGHRS, CDR2 YFSETQ. For the CDR3, the DNA is TGCGCCAGCAGCTTGGGACTAGCAGGAACAGATACGCAGTATTTT. It translates to CASSLGLAGTDTQYF.

V usage is TRBV5-4 and J usage is TRBJ2-2; D might be TRBD1 or TRBD2, each matching 5 bases. The CDR3 loop spans 16 amino acids. The V gene lost 4 bases and the J gene lost 6 bases, with 19 bases spanning the gap. Germline-derived CDR1 and CDR2 are SGHNT and YYREEE (reference sequence). The chain's CDR3 is CASSSGTGLYSGELFF. For the CDR3, the DNA is TGTGCCAGCAGCAGTGGCACAGGACTTTATTCCGGGGAGCTGTTTTTT.

The V call is TRBV4-2, the J call TRBJ2-7; possible D gene TRBD2, 5 bases. This CDR3 is 15 amino acids long. The V gene's germline CDR1 is LGHNA and CDR2 YNFKEQ. V was trimmed by 1 base and J by 0 bases, leaving 10 bases between them. The CDR3 nucleotides read TGTGCCAGCAGCCAAGCGGACTCAAGCTCCTACGAGCAGTACTTC. This encodes CASSQADSSSYEQYF.

This sequence joins TRBV18 and TRBJ2-7; D is perhaps TRBD1 or TRBD2 (7 bases each). Germline loops: CDR1 KGHSH, CDR2 LQKENI. This CDR3 is built from 14 residues. V dropped 6 bases and J dropped 3 bases, with 15 bases sitting between them. As DNA, the CDR3 is TGTGCCAGCTCCCGGGGGGACAGCATCTACGAGCAGTACTTC. Protein: CASSRGDSIYEQYF.

The chain recombines TRBV30 with TRBJ2-1; the D is unclear. Germline V gene lookup returns CDR1 GTSNPN and CDR2 SVGIG (reference sequence). CDR3 length: 12 residues. The V and J ends lost 6 bases and 8 bases respectively, with 14 bases between them. CDR3 amino acids: CACAPLSHEQFF. DNA of the CDR3: TGTGCCTGCGCCCCACTCTCCCATGAGCAGTTCTTC.

The rearrangement links TRBV6-5 to TRBJ1-2; TRBD1 matches 7 bases. This CDR3 contains 14 residues. With 1 base clipped from V and 3 bases from J, the junction kept 2 bases outside the gene matches. Per the germline V gene, CDR1 is MNHEY and CDR2 is SVGAGI. The CDR3 is CASSYYRGDYGYTF. The CDR3 DNA follows: TGTGCCAGCAGTTACTACAGGGGTGACTATGGCTACACCTTC.

This clone was detected a few times. The chain combines TRBV7-9 with TRBJ2-1, with 7 bases fitting TRBD2. Germline V CDR1 and CDR2: SEHNR, FQNEAQ (reference sequence). The CDR3 extends over 15 amino acids. V lost 3 bases to trimming and J lost 5 bases; unmatched junction nucleotides: 7. The CDR3 loop reads CASSFRRLADNEQFF. CDR3 in DNA: TGTGCCAGCAGCTTTAGGCGGCTAGCGGACAATGAGCAGTTCTTC.

V and J are TRBV5-6 and TRBJ2-5; D remains ambiguous. The CDR3 length is 13 residues. V gave up 2 bases and J gave up 7 bases, with 12 bases separating them. Germline CDR1 and CDR2: SGHDT and YYEEEE. CDR3 nucleotides: TGTGCCAGCAGCTTAGACACCCCAAGGACCCAGTACTTC. Protein product: CASSLDTPRTQYF.

V gene TRBV25-1 combines with J gene TRBJ2-7; 10 bases match TRBD2. This CDR3 region has 13 residues. Germline V gives CDR1 MGHDK, CDR2 SYGVNS. Trimming at V came to 6 bases and at J to 5 bases, leaving 4 bases not matched to a gene. The CDR3 here is CASRSSGGNEQYF. The CDR3 DNA is TGTGCCAGCAGGTCTAGCGGGGGCAACGAGCAGTACTTC.

Comment on this clone: Other DNA sequences in the sample encode the same CDR3. The chain is built from TRBV18 and TRBJ1-1; D uncertain. Trimming cost V 3 bases and J 0 bases, with 5 bases left between them. The CDR3 length is 13 residues. Germline values: CDR1 KGHSH, CDR2 LQKENI. This chain's CDR3 is CASSPGLNTEAFF. CDR3 nucleotides: TGTGCCAGCTCACCTGGGCTGAACACTGAAGCTTTCTTT. Together with reference TRBV18 and TRBJ1-1, the CDR3 gives the full variable domain: NAGVMQNPRHLVRRRGQEARLRCSPMKGHSHVYWYRQLPEEGLKFMVYLQKENIIDESGMPKERFSAEFPKEGPSILRIQQVVRGDSAAYFCASSPGLNTEAFFGQGTRLTVV.

The V gene is TRBV6-5, the J gene TRBJ1-3; possible D gene TRBD1, 5 bases. Trimming shortened V by 6 bases and J by 2 bases, and 14 bases separated the two germline ends. CDR3 length: 15 residues. Germline lookup yields CDR1 MNHEY and CDR2 SVGAGI. The CDR3 DNA is TGTGCCAGCAGCCCGTATGGGGCAACTGGAAACACCATATATTTT. Residues: CASSPYGATGNTIYF.

The chain recombines TRBV29-1 with TRBJ2-1; 12 bases align to TRBD2. Trimming removed 4 bases from V and 0 bases from J; junction bases left unmatched: 13. The CDR3 loop spans 19 amino acids. Germline V gene sequence: CDR1 SQVTM, CDR2 ANQGSEA. The CDR3 sequence: CSVALLPGTSGLSYNEQFF. Written as DNA, the CDR3 is TGCAGCGTTGCCCTACTCCCCGGGACTAGCGGGCTCTCCTACAATGAGCAGTTCTTC.

This clone was recorded once. V gene TRBV6-5 combines with J gene TRBJ2-1; D may be TRBD2 (5 bases). Germline V gene data show CDR1 as MNHEY and CDR2 as SVGAGI. This CDR3 contains 15 residues. V lost 5 bases and J 0 bases, leaving 11 bases between the germline ends. The CDR3 region is CASSRGGSSYNEQFF. The CDR3 region has the DNA TGTGCCAGCAGTCGGGGTGGAAGCTCCTACAATGAGCAGTTCTTC.